Listed below are T cell receptor beta chains from one sample, sequenced in a study of blood T cell repertoires in COVID-19. This table comes from immunoSEQ multiplex PCR, and its TCRdb copy is limited to in-frame clones, with some not included. Among 100,000 to 120,000 clones, roughly 80% were seen once, and the ten largest hold 15%. Sequencing was performed on peripheral blood. All receptors come from a woman of 80 years or more with acute or convalescent COVID-19. Both conserved end residues are part of each CDR3. D genes are given only for firm matches. Rows give clone size only sometimes, using once, few, many, or a class for an expanded clone.

D | J | V | length | size | DNA | CDR3
TRBD2 | TRBJ2-1 | TRBV3-1/TRBV3-2 | 17 | - | TGTGCCAGCAGCCAAATGCTAGCGGGTAGCTCCTACAATGAGCAGTTCTTC | CASSQMLAGSSYNEQFF
TRBD1 | TRBJ1-1 | TRBV30 | 15 | - | TGTGCCTGGAGTTTAGGGGGCAATCTGAACACTGAAGCTTTCTTT | CAWSLGGNLNTEAFF
- | TRBJ1-2 | TRBV25-1 | 13 | - | TGTGCCAGCAGCGCCGGGACATCATATGGCTACACCTTC | CASSAGTSYGYTF
- | TRBJ2-4 | TRBV7-9 | 13 | - | TGTGCCAGCAGCTTAGTAGAATCAAACATTCAGTACTTC | CASSLVESNIQYF
TRBD1 | TRBJ1-5 | TRBV11-2 | 15 | - | TGTGCCAGCAGTTTAAACACAGGGGGCAATCAGCCCCAGCATTTT | CASSLNTGGNQPQHF
- | TRBJ2-5 | TRBV25-1 | 12 | - | TGTGCCAGCAGTGCAGGGTCGGGGACCCAGTACTTC | CASSAGSGTQYF
- | TRBJ2-1 | TRBV15 | 15 | - | TGTGCCACCAGCAGAGAAGGAAGGAGGGACAATGAGCAGTTCTTC | CATSREGRRDNEQFF
- | TRBJ2-1 | TRBV19 | 14 | few | TGTGCCAGTAACAGGGACCGTGACAGGAATGAGCAGTTCTTC | CASNRDRDRNEQFF
TRBD2 | TRBJ2-7 | TRBV19 | 15 | - | TGTGCCAGTAGCCGAGGTGGGACTAGCTCCCCCGAGCAGTACTTC | CASSRGGTSSPEQYF
- | TRBJ1-1 | TRBV30 | 13 | - | TGTGCCTGGAGGACGGGGGGGAGCACTGAAGCTTTCTTT | CAWRTGGSTEAFF
- | TRBJ1-4 | TRBV6-6 | 16 | - | TGTGCCAGCACTTACCAGGGGCCAGTTACTAATGAAAAACTGTTTTTT | CASTYQGPVTNEKLFF
- | TRBJ1-5 | TRBV5-3 | 14 | - | TGTGCCAGAAGCCCTGGGAGTAGCAATCAGCCCCAGCATTTT | CARSPGSSNQPQHF
- | TRBJ1-5 | TRBV19 | 13 | few | TGTGCCAGTAGGGGCCAGGGGAATCAGCCCCAGCATTTT | CASRGQGNQPQHF
- | TRBJ2-1 | TRBV24-1 | 13 | few | TGTGCCACGGGTGACTCCTACCACAATGAGCAGTTCTTC | CATGDSYHNEQFF
- | TRBJ2-7 | TRBV7-9 | 14 | - | TGTGCCAGCAGCTTTTCCGGGACTGATAACGAGCAGTACTTC | CASSFSGTDNEQYF
- | TRBJ1-1 | TRBV4-3 | 15 | - | TGCGCCAGCAGCCAAGACTTCAGGGGTAACACTGAAGCTTTCTTT | CASSQDFRGNTEAFF
TRBD2 | TRBJ2-5 | TRBV27 | 16 | - | TGTGCCAGCAGTTTATCGCTAGCGGGAGTTCCGGAGACCCAGTACTTC | CASSLSLAGVPETQYF
- | TRBJ2-5 | TRBV2 | 13 | - | TGTGCCGGCGGGAATCAGAACCAAGAGACCCAGTACTTC | CAGGNQNQETQYF
- | TRBJ1-1 | TRBV5-1 | 15 | - | TGCGCCAGCAGCCTACAGGGTTTTGGGGTAACTGAAGCTTTCTTT | CASSLQGFGVTEAFF
TRBD1 | TRBJ1-1 | TRBV6-6 | 15 | few | TGTGCCAGCAGTTACCCCGACAGGGTGAGCACTGAAGCTTTCTTT | CASSYPDRVSTEAFF
- | TRBJ1-1 | TRBV5-5 | 13 | - | TGTGCCAGCAGCCTCGACAGGAACACTGAAGCTTTCTTT | CASSLDRNTEAFF
- | TRBJ2-3 | TRBV21-1 | 16 | - | TGTGCCAGCAGCAACACAGACAGGGTAGTAGCAGATACGCAGTATTTT | CASSNTDRVVADTQYF
TRBD1 | TRBJ1-3 | TRBV27 | 17 | - | TGTGCCAGCAGTTTACGGGGACAGGCTATCTCTGGAAACACCATATATTTT | CASSLRGQAISGNTIYF
- | TRBJ1-3 | TRBV5-1 | 16 | - | TGCGCCAGCAGCTTGGATCATCAGGACTCTGGAAACACCATATATTTT | CASSLDHQDSGNTIYF
TRBD1 | TRBJ2-1 | TRBV10-3 | 14 | - | TGTGCCATGTCCGGGACAGGGGACTACAATGAGCAGTTCTTC | CAMSGTGDYNEQFF